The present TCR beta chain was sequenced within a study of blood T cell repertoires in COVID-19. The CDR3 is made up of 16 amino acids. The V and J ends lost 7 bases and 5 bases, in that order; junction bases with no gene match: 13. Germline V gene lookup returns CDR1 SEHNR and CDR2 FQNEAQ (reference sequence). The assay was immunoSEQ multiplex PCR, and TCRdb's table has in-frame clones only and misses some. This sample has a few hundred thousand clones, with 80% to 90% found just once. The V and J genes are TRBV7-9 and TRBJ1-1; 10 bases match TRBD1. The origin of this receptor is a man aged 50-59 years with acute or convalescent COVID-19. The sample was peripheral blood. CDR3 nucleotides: TGTGCCAGCAACCTAAGACAGGGGGCGACGACGACTGAAGCTTTCTTT. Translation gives CASNLRQGATTTEAFF.